The clone carrying this TCR beta chain was seen a few times. This CDR3 has 13 residues. Germline assignment: CDR1 MGHDK and CDR2 SYGVNS. The germline V and J ends were trimmed by 5 bases and 7 bases, with 12 bases remaining between them. With 60 Vbeta and 13 Jbeta primers, the PCR was carried out. Clones were sequenced by immunoSEQ multiplex PCR, and TCRdb holds only the in-frame ones, with some missing. The sample lists under 130,000 clones; roughly 15% were seen once. These data are taken from a study of cytomegalovirus exposure and HLA in healthy donors. The sequenced sample consisted of PBMCs. This sequence was found in a female donor in good health and CMV-seronegative. This chain uses TRBV25-1 with TRBJ1-5; perhaps TRBD1 as D (6 bases). The CDR3, as DNA: TGTGCCAGCAGTACAGGGAATCGACAGCCCCAGCATTTT. Translating gives CASSTGNRQPQHF.